These 24 T cell receptor beta chains were sequenced from one sample in a study of blood T cell repertoires in COVID-19. The data were produced by immunoSEQ multiplex PCR, yet TCRdb's version contains in-frame clones alone and is incomplete. The data show around 150,000 clones, 82% seen once. Material: peripheral blood. These receptors were taken from an elderly woman with acute or convalescent COVID-19.

The chain is built from TRBV19 and TRBJ2-7; the D gene is possibly TRBD2 (6 bases). CDR3 length: 15 amino acids. Trimming took off 5 bases at V and 3 bases at J, with 17 bases between the two ends. From germline, CDR1 is LNHDA and CDR2 SQIVND (reference sequence). CDR3 nucleotides: TGTGCCAGTAGTCACCCGCGGGGTAGCGGCTACGAGCAGTACTTC. Translated: CASSHPRGSGYEQYF.

The DNA for the CDR3 is TGTGCCAGTAGTGCGCCCGGACTAGCGGAGAGCACAGATACGCAGTATTTT. This gives the protein CASSAPGLAESTDTQYF. J is TRBJ2-3 and V is TRBV19, with 10 bases aligning to TRBD2. The CDR3 has 17 residues. Losses at the gene ends were 5 bases for V and 0 bases for J; bases not matched to a gene: 8. Germline lookup yields CDR1 LNHDA and CDR2 SQIVND (reference sequence).

The chain joins TRBV2 to TRBJ1-1; D might be TRBD1 (5 bases). This CDR3 has 13 amino acids. Deletions cut 8 bases from V and 5 bases from J, with 15 bases between. From germline, CDR1 is SNHLY and CDR2 FYNNEI. CDR3 DNA: TGTGCCAGCGTCCGGGGGGTTTTTACTGAAGCTTTCTTT. This gives the protein CASVRGVFTEAFF.

This chain uses TRBV2 with TRBJ1-6; D perhaps matches TRBD1 (5 bases). CDR3 size: 16 residues. The germline gives CDR1 SNHLY, CDR2 FYNNEI. V lost 0 bases and J 10 bases, leaving 16 bases between the germline ends. CDR3 nucleotides: TGTGCCAGCAGTGAAGCGCAAGGGGCCAGCAGGTCACCCCTCCACTTT. It specifies CASSEAQGASRSPLHF.

The rearrangement joins TRBV6-2 or TRBV6-3 to TRBJ2-2; 8 nucleotides align to TRBD2. This CDR3 is built from 18 residues. Germline V gene sequence: CDR1 MNHEY, CDR2 SVGEGT. Trimming took 2 bases from V and 5 from J; bases not matched to a gene: 13. In nucleotides, the CDR3 is TGTGCCAGCAGTTACCGCCGCGGGAGGACAGTGGAGACCGGGGAGCTGTTTTTT. This gives the protein CASSYRRGRTVETGELFF.

This clone was observed a few times. The chain combines TRBV21-1 with TRBJ1-5; the table's D call of TRBD1 was not tested on the DNA. TRBV21-1 is reported as a pseudogene. The CDR3 totals 16 residues. The CDR3 bases are TGTGCCAGCAGCAAACCGGCAGGGATGTTGAATCAGCCCCAGCATTTT. Its translation is CASSKPAGMLNQPQHF.

This chain connects TRBV5-6 to TRBJ1-3; tentatively, D is TRBD1 (6 bases). CDR1 and CDR2 from the germline V gene are SGHDT and YYEEEE. This CDR3 contains 17 residues. The V gene lost 0 bases and the J gene lost 0 bases, with 13 bases spanning the gap. The CDR3 bases are TGTGCCAGCAGCTTGGATCAGACAGGTTTCTCTGGAAACACCATATATTTT. Translating gives CASSLDQTGFSGNTIYF.

V is TRBV6-1 and J is TRBJ1-5; possibly TRBD1 for D (5 bases). The CDR3 covers 18 residues. Germline CDR1 reads MNHNS; CDR2 reads SASEGT. With 2 bases removed from V and 1 base from J, the gap between germline ends came to 18 bases. CDR3 amino acids: CASSEWLGGFVSNQPQHF. The CDR3 DNA sequence: TGTGCCAGCAGTGAATGGTTGGGGGGGTTCGTAAGCAATCAGCCCCAGCATTTT.

The rearrangement links TRBV6-2 or TRBV6-3 to TRBJ2-1; D remains ambiguous. The CDR3 covers 11 residues. The germline V gene encodes CDR1 MNHEY and CDR2 SVGEGT. Trimming shortened V by 4 bases and J by 7 bases, and 5 bases separated the two germline ends. The CDR3 coding sequence is TGTGCCAGCAGTTTGGAGAATGAGCAGTTCTTC. This sequence encodes CASSLENEQFF.

The rearrangement uses TRBV19 and TRBJ1-1; 8 nucleotides line up with TRBD1. The CDR3 contains 12 residues. From germline, CDR1 is LNHDA and CDR2 SQIVND (reference sequence). Trimming cost V 10 bases and J 5 bases; bases outside gene matches: 6. CDR3 sequence: CATDRGKTEAFF. For the CDR3, the DNA is TGTGCCACTGACAGGGGAAAAACTGAAGCTTTCTTT.

The chain has TRBV30 and TRBJ1-2; D not certain. This CDR3 is 15 amino acids long. V lost 4 bases and J 5 bases, leaving 20 bases between the germline ends. In germline, CDR1 is GTSNPN, CDR2 SVGIG (reference sequence). CDR3 nucleotides: TGTGCCTGGAAGCAGAGTGGGCCTCGTCGATATGGCTACACCTTC. This gives the protein CAWKQSGPRRYGYTF.

The chain joins TRBV5-1 to TRBJ1-1; D is possibly TRBD1 (5 bases). Trimming took 4 bases from V and 1 from J, leaving 11 bases between them. The CDR3 contains 14 residues. From germline, CDR1 is SGHRS and CDR2 YFSETQ. CDR3 residues: CASSAGLTNTEAFF. The DNA for the CDR3 is TGCGCCAGCAGCGCGGGACTCACGAACACTGAAGCTTTCTTT.

The chain combines TRBV2 with TRBJ2-7; TRBD1 might be the D (5 bases). V was cut by 1 base and J by 7 bases, with 17 bases left in between. Looked up from germline, CDR1 is SNHLY and CDR2 is FYNNEI. This CDR3 has 15 amino acids. CDR3 DNA sequence: TGTGCCAGCAGTGAAGATAGAACAGGCCTGTTGGAGCAGTACTTC. This gives the protein CASSEDRTGLLEQYF.

J is TRBJ2-7 and V is TRBV27; 11 nucleotides agree with TRBD2. This CDR3 spans 14 amino acids. Trimming took 8 bases from V and 0 from J; bases not matched to a gene: 3. The germline CDR1 and CDR2 sequences are MNHEY and SMNVEV (reference sequence). For the CDR3, the DNA is TGTGCCAGCCAGGGACTAGCGGACTCCTACGAGCAGTACTTC. Translation gives CASQGLADSYEQYF.

The rearrangement links TRBV4-1 to TRBJ1-2; D gene ambiguous. Germline V gene lookup returns CDR1 MGHRA and CDR2 YSYEKL. V was trimmed by 7 bases and J by 7 bases, leaving 16 bases between them. This CDR3 comprises 13 residues. CDR3 loop: CASTIGTGSGYTF. DNA for the CDR3: TGCGCCAGCACCATCGGAACGGGGTCTGGCTACACCTTC.

V usage is TRBV18 and J usage is TRBJ2-3, with D perhaps TRBD2 (6 bases). The CDR3 spans 17 residues. V was pared by 3 bases and J by 3 bases, with 19 bases between. CDR1 is KGHSH and CDR2 is LQKENI in the germline V gene. This chain's CDR3 is CASSPRRGRGWTDTQYF. The DNA for the CDR3 is TGTGCCAGCTCACCCCGGAGGGGTAGAGGTTGGACAGATACGCAGTATTTT.

Concerning this clone itself: Germline is not matched at one junction end, which may reflect a read error. The V call is TRBV6-5, the J call TRBJ1-3; D is ambiguous. Looked up from germline, CDR1 is MNHEY and CDR2 is SVGAGI. This CDR3 is 15 amino acids long. The CDR3 DNA reads TGTGCCAGCAGTAACTCCCAGGTAGCTGGAAACACCATATATTTT. Protein sequence: CASSNSQVAGNTIYF.

V is TRBV7-2 and J is TRBJ2-6; 10 nucleotides agree with TRBD1. Germline loops: CDR1 SGHTA, CDR2 FQGNSA. The junction had 3 bases not matched to a gene; V was cut back by 1 base and J by 3 bases. CDR3 size: 17 residues. The CDR3 DNA reads TGTGCCAGCAGCTTAGTGGGACAGGGGTATGGGGCCAACGTCCTGACTTTC. Its translation: CASSLVGQGYGANVLTF. The full variable domain, rest sourced from reference TRBV7-2 and TRBJ2-6, is GAGVSQSPSNKVTEKGKDVELRCDPISGHTALYWYRQSLGQGLEFLIYFQGNSAPDKSGLPSDRFSAERTGGSVSTLTIQRTQQEDSAVYLCASSLVGQGYGANVLTFGAGSRLTVL.

The rearrangement links TRBV2 to TRBJ2-1; 10 bases map to TRBD1. V dropped 8 bases and J dropped 8; count of bases not matched to a gene: 9. Germline lookup yields CDR1 SNHLY and CDR2 FYNNEI. This CDR3 is built from 14 residues. The CDR3 DNA reads as TGTGCCAGCTTGGCGGGACAGGGGTGGGATGAGCAGTTCTTC. Translated, it gives CASLAGQGWDEQFF.

CDR3 sequence: CASSPRGSYEQYF. The CDR3 nucleotides read TGTGCCAGCAGCCCACGAGGGTCCTACGAGCAGTACTTC. The V and J genes are TRBV27 and TRBJ2-7; D is perhaps TRBD2 (5 bases). The CDR3 is 13 amino acids. Germline V gene lookup returns CDR1 MNHEY and CDR2 SMNVEV (reference sequence). Trimming took 6 bases from V and 1 from J, leaving 10 bases between them.

This sequence joins TRBV7-9 and TRBJ2-7, with D maybe TRBD2 (6 bases). The germline V gene encodes CDR1 SEHNR and CDR2 FQNEAQ (reference sequence). The CDR3 is 15 residues long. The V end was cut by 3 bases, the J end by 2 bases, with 14 bases between. CDR3 nucleotides: TGTGCCAGCAGCTTCGCGGGACCTCCCACCTACGAGCAGTACTTC. Translated: CASSFAGPPTYEQYF.

This clone has only one observation. This chain uses TRBV21-1 with TRBJ1-1. TRBV21-1 is labeled a pseudogene. The CDR3 consists of 16 residues. CDR3 sequence (DNA): TGTGCCAGCAGCAAACGACTTCGGAGTGGGTACACTGAAGCTTTCTTT. Translated: CASSKRLRSGYTEAFF.

The rearrangement links TRBV7-9 to TRBJ2-7; D perhaps matches TRBD1 (6 bases). CDR1 and CDR2 (germline): SEHNR, FQNEAQ (reference sequence). The CDR3 is 15 residues long. Trimming pared 1 base from V and 5 bases from J, leaving 15 bases between. In DNA, the CDR3 is TGTGCCAGCAGCTTAGTGACAGGCCCCGGGGACGAGCAGTACTTC. Translating it yields CASSLVTGPGDEQYF.

The chain is built from TRBV6-5 and TRBJ1-2, with a possible D match to TRBD1 (6 bases). The germline CDR1 and CDR2 sequences are MNHEY and SVGAGI. The CDR3 runs 14 residues. Trimming cost V 5 bases and J 4 bases, with 14 bases left between them. This CDR3 reads CASSTTGQFYGYTF. The CDR3 DNA reads TGTGCCAGCAGTACTACCGGACAGTTCTATGGCTACACCTTC.